Below, one T cell receptor beta chain is given with its context. The target antigen is unknown. The sample belongs to a study of shared clonotypes between healthy human individuals. The study's findings and limits: In having few donors, the study represented limited genetic and exposure-history diversity.

The assay used deep level. Sequencing was performed with immunoSEQ multiplex PCR; in TCRdb, only in-frame clones are kept and a portion is missing. The table has 850,000 to 1,100,000 clones, about 72% seen once. Germline V gene sequence: CDR1 GTSNPN, CDR2 SVGIG (reference sequence). V lost 2 bases and J lost 5, with 6 bases in between. There are 12 residues in the CDR3. Sequencing was carried out using memory CD4+ T cells from PBMCs. Subset indicated: CD45RA-negative fraction. The origin of this receptor is a man between 18 and 29 years old in good health. Some clones in this sample may be carry-over from other donors' samples. The chain is built from TRBV30 and TRBJ2-2; a weak D match, TRBD2 (6 bases). The CDR3 DNA reads TGTGCCTGGAGTAGCGGGACCGGGGAGCTGTTTTTT. Amino acids: CAWSSGTGELFF.